These 32 T cell receptor beta chains originate from one sample sequenced in a study of shared T cell receptors in the human thymus. Sequenced by immunoSEQ multiplex PCR; TCRdb stores in-frame clones only, minus some. The data contain 550,000 to 800,000 clones, around 85% of them seen just once; the ten biggest clones take up more than 0.01%. This sample also appeared in a second study, on human thymus T cells.

What was sequenced was thymocytes. Receptor source: a girl younger than two with a congenital heart defect.

The chain couples TRBV9 to TRBJ1-2; no reliable D call. Germline CDR1 and CDR2: SGDLS and YYNGEE. The CDR3 totals 14 residues. V was clipped by 0 bases and J by 5 bases, with 11 bases between them. CDR3 in DNA: TGTGCCAGCAGCGTAGGAGGCCCCCTTTATGGCTACACCTTC. Amino acid sequence: CASSVGGPLYGYTF.

Only one count was recorded for this clone. The V gene is TRBV6-4, the J gene TRBJ2-7; 9 bases match TRBD1. The germline V gene encodes CDR1 MRHNA and CDR2 SNTAGT. CDR3 size: 13 residues. Unmatched junction bases numbered 12, after V lost 6 bases and J lost 12 bases. CDR3 DNA: TGTGCCAGCAGGGACCCCGGGACAGGGCAGCGGTACTTC. It encodes CASRDPGTGQRYF.

The rearrangement links TRBV27 to TRBJ2-3; 15 bases are a match to TRBD2. J gave up 6 bases and V 7 bases, and 14 bases lay outside the gene matches. This CDR3 is 18 amino acids long. Germline lookup yields CDR1 MNHEY and CDR2 SMNVEV (reference sequence). Here the CDR3 DNA reads TGTGCCAGCACTCCCGTCGGACTAGCGGGGGGGCCAGGCGATACGCAGTATTTT. The encoded protein is CASTPVGLAGGPGDTQYF.

V and J are TRBV5-4 and TRBJ1-1, with 8 bases aligning to TRBD1. With V trimmed by 3 bases and J by 3 bases, 10 bases remained unmatched. This CDR3 is 16 amino acids long. Germline V gene data show CDR1 as SGHNT and CDR2 as YYREEE (reference sequence). CDR3 amino acids: CASSSRGPPRYTEAFF. CDR3 bases: TGTGCCAGCAGCTCCAGGGGGCCGCCCCGGTACACTGAAGCTTTCTTT.

This clone was detected a few times. This chain connects TRBV1 to TRBJ2-7; TRBD2 was called by the table and not checked on the DNA. TRBV1 is annotated as a pseudogene. CDR3 length: 16 amino acids. The DNA of the CDR3 is TGCACCAGCAGCCCGAGGGGGGGACTCTCCCCTTACGAGCAGTACTTC. Translation gives CTSSPRGGLSPYEQYF.

The genes are TRBV2 and TRBJ2-3, with 8 bases that match TRBD2. The CDR3 spans 16 residues. Germline V gene data show CDR1 as SNHLY and CDR2 as FYNNEI. With V trimmed by 4 bases and J by 3 bases, 9 bases remained unmatched. The CDR3 loop is CASSVKAGVRTDTQYF. The CDR3 DNA sequence: TGTGCCAGCAGTGTTAAAGCGGGGGTTCGAACAGATACGCAGTATTTT.

The chain recombines TRBV28 with TRBJ1-2; no definite D call. Per the germline V gene, CDR1 is MDHEN and CDR2 is SYDVKM. V gave up 0 bases and J gave up 0 bases, with 23 bases separating them. The CDR3 is 20 amino acids. The CDR3 region has the DNA TGTGCCAGCAGTTTATGCAAACCCGGGCACCAGCAGACTACTAACTATGGCTACACCTTC. The encoded protein is CASSLCKPGHQQTTNYGYTF.

The CDR3 protein is CAISRGYSNQPQHF. The CDR3 DNA follows: TGTGCCATCAGTCGGGGATATAGCAATCAGCCCCAGCATTTT. The V call is TRBV10-3, the J call TRBJ1-5; D remains unclear. Germline lookup yields CDR1 ENHRY and CDR2 SYGVKD. With 5 bases removed from V and 0 bases from J, the gap between germline ends came to 8 bases. The CDR3 is 14 amino acids.

The gene calls are TRBV9 and TRBJ2-3; TRBD2 matches at 8 bases. The CDR3 runs to 15 residues. The V gene's germline CDR1 is SGDLS and CDR2 YYNGEE. V shed 2 bases and J 4 bases; nucleotides not matched to a gene: 6. The CDR3 nucleotides are TGTGCCAGCAGCGTCATCGGGGGGGCGCCAGATACGCAGTATTTT. This translates into CASSVIGGAPDTQYF. The complete variable domain, with remaining parts taken from reference TRBV9 and TRBJ2-3, reads DSGVTQTPKHLITATGQRVTLRCSPRSGDLSVYWYQQSLDQGLQFLIQYYNGEERAKGNILERFSAQQFPDLHSELNLSSLELGDSALYFCASSVIGGAPDTQYFGPGTRLTVL.

The count of this clone is one. The chain uses TRBV19 and TRBJ2-3; 16 bases line up with TRBD2. Germline CDR1 reads LNHDA; CDR2 reads SQIVND (reference sequence). The CDR3 covers 19 residues. V shed 7 bases and J 1 base; nucleotides not matched to a gene: 11. The CDR3 here is CASNPGLAGGQDGTDTQYF. For the CDR3, the DNA is TGTGCCAGTAACCCGGGACTAGCGGGGGGGCAGGACGGCACAGATACGCAGTATTTT.

This chain joins TRBV5-1 and TRBJ1-2; D is possibly TRBD1 (5 bases). Germline V gives CDR1 SGHRS, CDR2 YFSETQ. The CDR3 contains 18 residues. The V gene lost 1 base and the J gene lost 4 bases, with 23 bases spanning the gap. The CDR3 DNA follows: TGCGCCAGCAGCTTGACGACCGTTGAGGACATGTTGGTCTATGGCTACACCTTC. This translates into CASSLTTVEDMLVYGYTF.

The gene calls are TRBV14 and TRBJ1-2; possible D gene TRBD1, 5 bases. The CDR3 has 14 residues. V lost 0 bases to trimming and J lost 6 bases, with 11 bases between them. Per germline, CDR1 SGHDN and CDR2 FVKESK. CDR3 region: CASSQDRERDGYTF. CDR3 DNA sequence: TGTGCCAGCAGCCAAGACAGGGAAAGGGATGGCTACACCTTC.

The chain is built from TRBV28 and TRBJ1-5; 7 bases are shared with TRBD1. Unmatched junction bases numbered 17, after V lost 6 bases and J lost 0 bases. The CDR3 totals 19 residues. CDR1 and CDR2 from the germline V gene are MDHEN and SYDVKM. This CDR3 reads CASRSLSEGAGYSNQPQHF. As DNA, the CDR3 is TGTGCCAGCAGGTCGTTGTCTGAGGGGGCGGGTTATAGCAATCAGCCCCAGCATTTT.

The chain carries TRBV28 and TRBJ2-3; no reliable D call. The CDR3 is made up of 15 amino acids. Looked up from germline, CDR1 is MDHEN and CDR2 is SYDVKM. V was cut by 5 bases and J by 0 bases, with 12 bases left in between. CDR3 coding DNA: TGTGCCAGCAGTCCCCCGTCGGAGAGCACAGATACGCAGTATTTT. Its protein is CASSPPSESTDTQYF.

The chain has TRBV19 and TRBJ1-5, with D perhaps TRBD1 (6 bases). V was shortened by 6 bases and J by 6 bases, with 12 bases between the two germline ends. Germline V gives CDR1 LNHDA, CDR2 SQIVND (reference sequence). The CDR3 runs to 13 residues. The CDR3 sequence is CASRIPGAQPQHF. CDR3 DNA: TGTGCCAGTAGAATTCCAGGGGCTCAGCCCCAGCATTTT.

This rearrangement joins TRBV6-5 to TRBJ2-1; 7 bases are shared with TRBD1. This CDR3 is 14 amino acids long. The V gene end was trimmed by 0 bases and the J gene end by 10 bases; junction bases not matched to a gene: 6. Looked up from germline, CDR1 is MNHEY and CDR2 is SVGAGI. The CDR3 DNA follows: TGTGCCAGCAGTTACTCGCAGGGGGTATTCGAGCAGTTCTTC. Its protein is CASSYSQGVFEQFF.

The J gene is TRBJ1-6, the V gene TRBV6-5; D possibly corresponds to TRBD1 (5 bases). The V end lost 6 bases, the J end lost 9 bases, and 15 bases lay between the germline ends. The CDR3 has 14 amino acids. The germline V gene has CDR1 MNHEY and CDR2 SVGAGI. The DNA of the CDR3 is TGTGCCAGCAGCAAAAGGGGTCCGACTTCACCCCTCCACTTT. It encodes CASSKRGPTSPLHF.

The CDR3 sequence: CASSYGRDNQPQHF. The CDR3 DNA sequence: TGTGCCAGCAGTTACGGCCGTGACAATCAGCCCCAGCATTTT. This sequence joins TRBV6-5 and TRBJ1-5; D remains ambiguous. Germline V lookup: CDR1 MNHEY, CDR2 SVGAGI. The CDR3 contains 14 residues. V was pared by 2 bases and J by 3 bases, with 8 bases between.

The rearrangement links TRBV11-2 to TRBJ2-3, with D uncertain. The CDR3 contains 17 residues. V was pared by 2 bases and J by 1 base, with 16 bases between. Germline loops: CDR1 SGHAT, CDR2 FQNNGV. The CDR3 sequence: CASSLNSTREGTDTQYF. The CDR3 nucleotides are TGTGCCAGCAGCTTAAACTCGACCCGTGAGGGCACAGATACGCAGTATTTT.

The chain is built from TRBV6-1 and TRBJ1-3, with 9 positions matching TRBD1. V gave up 3 bases and J gave up 4 bases; unmatched junction bases: 7. The CDR3 has 16 amino acids. Germline values: CDR1 MNHNS, CDR2 SASEGT. This CDR3 is CASSDWDRATGNTIYF. CDR3 sequence (DNA): TGTGCCAGCAGTGATTGGGACAGGGCAACCGGAAACACCATATATTTT.

The CDR3 sequence is CASSLDQPHRRDRRGSEAFF. The CDR3 coding sequence is TGTGCCAGCAGCTTAGATCAACCGCATAGGAGGGACAGGAGAGGTTCTGAAGCTTTCTTT. This chain connects TRBV11-2 to TRBJ1-1; the match to TRBD1 covers 8 bases. The CDR3 runs to 20 residues. Germline lookup yields CDR1 SGHAT and CDR2 FQNNGV. Germline trimming cut 0 bases from V and 6 bases from J; bases unmatched to any gene: 21. The full variable domain, in which reference TRBV11-2 and TRBJ1-1 provide the parts outside the CDR3, is EAGVAQSPRYKIIEKRQSVAFWCNPISGHATLYWYQQILGQGPKLLIQFQNNGVVDDSQLPKDRFSAERLKGVDSTLKIQPAKLEDSAVYLCASSLDQPHRRDRRGSEAFFGQGTRLTVV.

The rearrangement links TRBV28 to TRBJ2-3; 8 nucleotides align to TRBD2. Germline V gives CDR1 MDHEN, CDR2 SYDVKM. The CDR3 length is 20 residues. Trimming removed 5 bases from V and 3 bases from J; junction bases left unmatched: 22. The CDR3 loop is CASSPDGGGLSLGRTDTQYF. Written as DNA, the CDR3 is TGTGCCAGCAGTCCGGACGGCGGGGGGCTATCCCTCGGGCGGACAGATACGCAGTATTTT.

This sequence joins TRBV4-1 and TRBJ2-7; 10 positions match TRBD2. J gave up 7 bases and V 0 bases, and 18 bases lay outside the gene matches. Germline V gene lookup returns CDR1 MGHRA and CDR2 YSYEKL. The CDR3 loop spans 19 amino acids. CDR3 in DNA: TGCGCCAGCAGCCAAGATCGTAGCGGAGCGGGGGGGCCGGTGGGAGAGCAGTACTTC. This encodes CASSQDRSGAGGPVGEQYF.

This clone occurred once. For the CDR3, the DNA is TGTGCCAGCAGCTTATTTAAGATCGGGAACAGCCCTTTGAGTGAAGCTTTCTTT. It translates to CASSLFKIGNSPLSEAFF. The chain links TRBV7-9 to TRBJ1-1; no clear D. The germline CDR1 and CDR2 sequences are SEHNR and FQNEAQ (reference sequence). V lost 2 bases and J lost 7, with 26 bases in between. The CDR3 totals 18 residues.

For this clone: One junction end disagrees with the germline gene, perhaps due to a read error. The chain carries TRBV18 and TRBJ1-2; weak D call: TRBD1 (5 bases). The CDR3 has 10 amino acids. Looked up from germline, CDR1 is KGHSH and CDR2 is LQKENI. CDR3 protein: CASSPDSPGF. The CDR3 bases are TGTGCCAGCTCTCCCGACAGCCCCGGCTTC.

A few counts support this clone. This CDR3 is also generated by other DNA sequences in the sample. This rearrangement joins TRBV5-1 to TRBJ2-7; tentatively, D is TRBD2 (6 bases). The CDR3 is 13 residues long. CDR1 and CDR2 from the germline V gene are SGHRS and YFSETQ. V lost 0 bases and J 2 bases, leaving 6 bases between the germline ends. The CDR3 loop is CASSLGTTYEQYF. CDR3 bases: TGCGCCAGCAGCTTGGGGACTACCTACGAGCAGTACTTC.

This clone was recorded a few times. This chain uses TRBV27 with TRBJ1-1; D possibly corresponds to TRBD1 (5 bases). Germline V gene lookup returns CDR1 MNHEY and CDR2 SMNVEV (reference sequence). The V and J ends lost 6 bases and 1 base respectively, with 21 bases between them. The CDR3 covers 17 residues. CDR3 bases: TGTGCCAGCAGCCGGGGGGAAAGAACCTCAAAGAACACTGAAGCTTTCTTT. Protein sequence: CASSRGERTSKNTEAFF.

This chain connects TRBV19 to TRBJ2-3; 12 positions match TRBD2. The V and J ends lost 6 bases and 2 bases, in that order; junction bases with no gene match: 6. The CDR3 spans 16 residues. Germline V gene sequence: CDR1 LNHDA, CDR2 SQIVND (reference sequence). The CDR3 region is CASSRGTSGYTDTQYF. CDR3 sequence (DNA): TGTGCCAGTAGCAGGGGGACTAGCGGGTACACAGATACGCAGTATTTT.

The chain is built from TRBV5-6 and TRBJ2-5; TRBD2 is a possible D gene (5 bases). Germline V gene sequence: CDR1 SGHDT, CDR2 YYEEEE. The CDR3 covers 14 residues. Trimming took 0 bases from V and 0 from J, leaving 6 bases between them. The CDR3 sequence is CASSLVDYQETQYF. In nucleotides, the CDR3 is TGTGCCAGCAGCTTGGTGGACTACCAAGAGACCCAGTACTTC.

Only one count was recorded for this clone. The V gene is TRBV6-5, the J gene TRBJ1-1; D gene ambiguous. Trimming took 6 bases from V and 9 from J, leaving 11 bases between them. There are 11 residues in the CDR3. Germline V CDR1 and CDR2: MNHEY, SVGAGI. The CDR3 is CASRTEFKAFF. The CDR3 DNA reads as TGTGCCAGCAGAACAGAGTTTAAAGCTTTCTTT.

The chain links TRBV10-3 to TRBJ2-7; 13 positions match TRBD2. Trimming took 8 bases from V and 9 from J; bases not matched to a gene: 13. The CDR3 is 15 amino acids. The V gene's germline CDR1 is ENHRY and CDR2 SYGVKD. The CDR3: CAIGRTSGGRGGQYF. As DNA, the CDR3 is TGTGCCATCGGTCGGACTAGCGGGGGAAGGGGGGGGCAGTACTTC.

This chain uses TRBV4-1 with TRBJ1-1; TRBD1 matches at 8 bases. The germline V gene has CDR1 MGHRA and CDR2 YSYEKL. This CDR3 spans 18 amino acids. V lost 0 bases to trimming and J lost 10 bases; unmatched junction nucleotides: 19. CDR3 nucleotide sequence: TGCGCCAGCAGCCAAGAGGAGTACGGGACAGGAGTCTTAGTAAGAGCTTTCTTT. Its protein product is CASSQEEYGTGVLVRAFF.